This is a list of T cell receptor beta chains from one sample in a study of blood T cell repertoires in COVID-19. Data came from immunoSEQ multiplex PCR; TCRdb stores just in-frame clones and leaves some out. The sample consists of roughly 180,000 clones, 85% to 90% of them appearing once. The specimen was peripheral blood. All receptors come from a woman aged 30 to 39 with active or convalescent COVID-19. CDR3s include the opening cysteine and the closing phenylalanine or tryptophan. Each record gives: D gene, clone size, J gene, V gene, CDR3 protein, CDR3 DNA. A D gene is named only where the DNA matches it firmly. Size values are once, few and many counts, or a class for expanded clones, and some rows have none.

>.|.|TRBJ1-1|TRBV19
CASFIREGGRPEAFF
TGTGCCAGTTTTATTAGGGAGGGTGGCCGCCCTGAAGCTTTCTTT
>TRBD1|once|TRBJ1-6|TRBV4-1
CASSQPPGTGMDNSPLHF
TGCGCCAGCAGCCAACCCCCTGGGACAGGGATGGATAATTCACCCCTCCACTTT
>.|once|TRBJ1-6|TRBV6-5
CASSYGGGNSPLHF
TGTGCCAGCAGTTACGGGGGAGGGAATTCACCCCTCCACTTT
>.|few|TRBJ1-5|TRBV6-5
CASSYSTRGNQPQHF
TGTGCCAGCAGTTACTCCACACGGGGCAATCAGCCCCAGCATTTT
>.|.|TRBJ1-2|TRBV19
CASSIVGHPYGYTF
TGTGCCAGTAGTATAGTCGGACACCCCTATGGCTACACCTTC
>TRBD1|.|TRBJ1-4|TRBV4-1
CASSQVGTAVNEKLFF
TGCGCCAGCAGCCAAGTCGGGACAGCTGTTAATGAAAAACTGTTTTTT
>.|once|TRBJ2-2|TRBV5-8
CASSYTGKALIGSGELFF
TGTGCCAGCAGCTATACAGGGAAGGCACTTATCGGGTCCGGGGAGCTGTTTTTT
>TRBD1|.|TRBJ1-2|TRBV5-4
CASSFDRDGYTF
TGTGCCAGCAGCTTTGACAGGGACGGCTACACCTTC
>TRBD1|once|TRBJ1-1|TRBV28
CASSLGRGRTEAFF
TGTGCCAGCAGTTTAGGCAGGGGGCGAACTGAAGCTTTCTTT
>.|once|TRBJ1-1|TRBV9
CASSLGANTEAFF
TGTGCCAGCAGCCTAGGGGCGAACACTGAAGCTTTCTTT
>TRBD1|.|TRBJ2-4|TRBV2
CASRKGQGTHIQYF
TGTGCCAGCAGAAAGGGACAGGGGACGCACATTCAGTACTTC
>TRBD1|.|TRBJ2-2|TRBV3-1/TRBV3-2
CASSQRGQDGELFF
TGTGCCAGCAGCCAGAGGGGGCAGGACGGGGAGCTGTTTTTT
>.|.|TRBJ1-5|TRBV27
CASSEPGVRQPQHF
TGTGCCAGCAGCGAACCAGGGGTAAGGCAGCCCCAGCATTTT
>.|.|TRBJ1-6|TRBV5-1
CASSLGGSSDSPLHF
TGCGCCAGCAGCTTAGGCGGCAGCTCGGATTCACCCCTCCACTTT
>.|.|TRBJ2-3|TRBV29-1
CSVGEDTDTQYF
TGCAGCGTTGGGGAGGACACAGATACGCAGTATTTT